The 11 T cell receptor beta chains below come from one sample, sequenced in a study of T cells after yellow fever vaccination. MiXCR, applied by TCRdb to the 5' RACE reads, yields one record per CDR3 protein. The sample holds approximately 240,000 distinct CDR3 sequences; 3.6% are singletons and the top ten take around a fifth. This specimen consisted of PBMCs, obtained 15 days after the yellow fever booster vaccination. These receptors were taken from a young man who received the YFV17D yellow fever vaccine.

This clonotype was recorded many times. V and J are TRBV29-1 and TRBJ2-5, with unresolved D. V was clipped by 4 bases and J by 5 bases, with 11 bases between them. Germline CDR1 is SQVTM and CDR2 is ANQGSEA. This CDR3 is 12 amino acids long. The DNA of the CDR3 is TGCAGCGTTGGGTCCAGTGGGGAGACCCAGTACTTC. Translating gives CSVGSSGETQYF. The full variable domain, rest sourced from reference TRBV29-1 and TRBJ2-5, is SAVISQKPSRDICQRGTSLTIQCQVDSQVTMMFWYRQQPGQSLTLIATANQGSEATYESGFVIDKFPISRPNLTFSTLTVSNMSPEDSSIYLCSVGSSGETQYFGPGTRLLVL.

Many counts were recorded for this clonotype. This sequence joins TRBV30 and TRBJ2-3; TRBD2 matches 11 bases. V was clipped by 6 bases and J by 6 bases; unmatched bases: 5. Germline CDR1 GTSNPN, CDR2 SVGIG (reference sequence). CDR3 size: 13 residues. The CDR3 loop reads CACSLAGADTQYF. For the CDR3, the DNA is TGTGCCTGTTCACTAGCGGGGGCGGATACGCAGTATTTT.

This clonotype was recorded at least ten times. V is TRBV12-3 or TRBV12-4 and J is TRBJ1-1; a possible D gene is TRBD1 (5 bases). The CDR3 is 16 amino acids. V lost 8 bases, J lost 1 base, and 20 bases lay in between. The CDR3 spells CASQGTWGRWNTEAFF. The DNA of the CDR3 is TGTGCCAGCCAAGGGACGTGGGGACGGTGGAACACTGAAGCTTTCTTT.

Ten or more counts support this clonotype. The V gene is TRBV19, the J gene TRBJ2-1; D call uncertain. With 3 bases removed from V and 9 bases from J, the gap between germline ends came to 9 bases. Germline CDR1 and CDR2: LNHDA and SQIVND (reference sequence). CDR3 length: 12 amino acids. The CDR3 spells CASSIGGTEQFF. For the CDR3, the DNA is TGTGCCAGTAGTATCGGCGGAACTGAGCAGTTCTTC.

Many counts were recorded for this clonotype. The chain couples TRBV9 to TRBJ2-3, with 7 bases identical to TRBD2. In germline, CDR1 is SGDLS, CDR2 YYNGEE. After removal of 3 bases from V and 6 bases from J, the junction contained 10 bases not matched to a gene. CDR3 size: 15 residues. The CDR3 DNA reads TGTGCCAGCAGCGACTTGGGAGGGCCGGGGGATACGCAGTATTTT. This gives the protein CASSDLGGPGDTQYF.

This clonotype was recorded at least ten times. This chain joins TRBV20-1 and TRBJ2-7; 7 bases are shared with TRBD1. V lost 3 bases, J lost 2 bases, and 4 bases stayed unmatched. Germline V gives CDR1 DFQATT, CDR2 SNEGSKA (reference sequence). This CDR3 contains 13 residues. CDR3 DNA: TGCAGTGCTAGGTCCGACAGGGCCTACGAGCAGTACTTC. Protein sequence: CSARSDRAYEQYF.

This clonotype was recorded many times. The chain is built from TRBV27 and TRBJ2-5; D possibly matches TRBD1 or TRBD2 (6 bases each). The V end was cut by 3 bases, the J end by 7 bases, with 12 bases between. The germline V gene has CDR1 MNHEY and CDR2 SMNVEV (reference sequence). CDR3 length: 13 amino acids. CDR3 nucleotides: TGTGCCAGCAGTTTGCGCGGAGGGGGGACCCAGTACTTC. This gives the protein CASSLRGGGTQYF.

This clonotype was picked up many times. The V gene is TRBV15, the J gene TRBJ2-2; D is undetermined. Germline assignment: CDR1 LNHNV and CDR2 YYDKDF (reference sequence). Deletions cut 9 bases from V and 2 bases from J, with 13 bases between. The CDR3 is 14 amino acids. The DNA of the CDR3 is TGTGCCACGGGTCGGAGCCCTAACACCGGGGAGCTGTTTTTT. This encodes CATGRSPNTGELFF.

There are a few counts of this clonotype. This chain links TRBV12-3 or TRBV12-4 with TRBJ1-6, with 7 bases fitting TRBD1. The CDR3 loop spans 14 amino acids. V was pared by 3 bases and J by 8 bases, with 4 bases of the junction left unmatched. In DNA form, the CDR3 reads TGTGCCAGCAGTTTGACAGGGCTGGATTCACCCCTCCACTTT. Translation: CASSLTGLDSPLHF.

In its sample, this clonotype was seen many times. The chain has TRBV5-4 and TRBJ2-1, with D unresolved. Trimming left V 5 bases short and J 6 bases short, with 12 bases between. The CDR3 has 13 residues. Germline V lookup: CDR1 SGHNT, CDR2 YYREEE (reference sequence). CDR3 sequence reads: CASSEESPNEQFF. In DNA, the CDR3 is TGTGCCAGCAGTGAAGAGTCCCCCAATGAGCAGTTCTTC.

This clonotype was observed many times. The J gene is TRBJ1-2, the V gene TRBV24-1, with 8 nucleotides matching TRBD1. J was trimmed by 3 bases and V by 5 bases; bases with no gene match: 7. The CDR3 runs to 15 residues. Germline V gives CDR1 KGHDR, CDR2 SFDVKD. CDR3 amino acids: CATSAWTGSDYGYTF. The CDR3 region has the DNA TGTGCCACCAGTGCCTGGACAGGGTCCGACTATGGCTACACCTTC.